The 29 T cell receptor beta chains reported below all come from one sample, sequenced in a study of blood T cell repertoires in COVID-19 (dated by TCRdb to between 2020 and 2021). The library was obtained by the immunoSEQ multiplex PCR assay. TCRdb limited this immuneACCESS table to in-frame rearrangements with V and J called. A share of clones is missing; checked studies link under half to unresolved V genes, and the rest is unexplained. Recorded for this sample are just over 150,000 clones; approximately 95% of them occurred a single time. Under 5% of the sample lies in the top ten. Sequenced input: peripheral blood. The receptor set was obtained from a woman aged 45 to 65 with acute or convalescent COVID-19.

The chain employs TRBV7-3 and TRBJ2-3; D remains ambiguous. Germline V CDR1 and CDR2: SGHTA, FQGTGA. V was pared by 5 bases and J by 0 bases, with 6 bases between. This CDR3 spans 13 amino acids. The CDR3 spells CASSLYSTDTQYF. The DNA for the CDR3 is TGTGCCAGCAGCCTGTATAGCACAGATACGCAGTATTTT.

This chain links TRBV6-1 with TRBJ1-5; D is undetermined. This CDR3 has 15 amino acids. Trimming took off 2 bases at V and 0 bases at J, with 8 bases between the two ends. Germline V gene lookup returns CDR1 MNHNS and CDR2 SASEGT. Here the CDR3 DNA reads TGTGCCAGCAGTGAACGACTCTATAGCAATCAGCCCCAGCATTTT. This sequence encodes CASSERLYSNQPQHF.

With respect to this clone: One end of the junction is discordant with germline, which a read error may explain. This chain joins TRBV7-2 and TRBJ2-7; no clear D. CDR1 is SGHTA and CDR2 is FQGNSA in the germline V gene. The CDR3 spans 12 residues. The CDR3 protein is CASRPFGEQLRF. Here the CDR3 DNA reads TGTGCCAGCAGACCATTTGGCGAACAGCTCCGATTC.

The CDR3 protein is CASSPGGVPGGYTF. The CDR3 nucleotides are TGCGCCAGCAGCCCAGGTGGTGTGCCAGGAGGCTACACCTTC. J is TRBJ1-2 and V is TRBV4-3; the D is unclear. The V end lost 4 bases, the J end lost 8 bases, and 17 bases lay between the germline ends. CDR3 length: 14 residues. Germline V gene sequence: CDR1 LGHNA, CDR2 YSLEER.

The V and J genes are TRBV19 and TRBJ2-1; no definite D call. Trimming removed 10 bases at V and 0 bases at J, with 7 bases between. CDR1 is LNHDA, CDR2 SQIVND, per germline (reference sequence). The CDR3 totals 12 residues. The DNA of the CDR3 is TGTGCCACGGGTAGCTCCTACAATGAGCAGTTCTTC. It specifies CATGSSYNEQFF.

The chain is built from TRBV9 and TRBJ2-5, with D possibly TRBD2 on 5 matching bases. With 1 base removed from V and 5 bases from J, the gap between germline ends came to 15 bases. Germline CDR1 SGDLS, CDR2 YYNGEE. The length of the CDR3 is 15 residues. The CDR3 DNA reads TGTGCCAGCAGCGTAACGACTATTCCCGGGGAGACCCAGTACTTC. Protein sequence: CASSVTTIPGETQYF.

Comments on this clone: Other DNA sequences of this sample code for an identical CDR3. CDR3 in amino acids: CASSSGTGATEAFF. CDR3 DNA sequence: TGTGCCAGCAGCTCTGGGACAGGGGCCACTGAAGCTTTCTTT. The chain is built from TRBV7-3 and TRBJ1-1, with 10 bases identical to TRBD1. Germline trimming cut 4 bases from V and 4 bases from J; bases unmatched to any gene: 3. From germline, CDR1 is SGHTA and CDR2 FQGTGA. The CDR3 length is 14 residues.

The chain combines TRBV7-9 with TRBJ2-1, with 8 bases matching TRBD2. Germline V CDR1 and CDR2: SEHNR, FQNEAQ (reference sequence). This CDR3 is 12 amino acids long. The ends lost 5 bases at V and 9 bases at J; junction bases unmatched: 3. For the CDR3, the DNA is TGTGCCAGCAGCGATCTAGCGGGTGAGCAGTTCTTC. Translating it yields CASSDLAGEQFF.

This clone came up once. The gene calls are TRBV30 and TRBJ1-1; possible D gene TRBD1, 5 bases. In germline, CDR1 is GTSNPN, CDR2 SVGIG (reference sequence). The CDR3 has 11 amino acids. V gave up 4 bases and J gave up 8 bases, with 11 bases separating them. This CDR3 reads CAWISGAEAFF. The CDR3 DNA follows: TGTGCCTGGATCAGCGGGGCAGAAGCTTTCTTT. The entire variable domain, with the rest obtained from reference TRBV30 and TRBJ1-1, is as follows: SQTIHQWPATLVQPVGSPLSLECTVEGTSNPNLYWYRQAAGRGLQLLFYSVGIGQISSEVPQNLSASRPQDRQFILSSKKLLLSDSGFYLCAWISGAEAFFGQGTRLTVV.

This chain joins TRBV7-8 and TRBJ1-2, with D possibly being TRBD1 (6 bases). The CDR3 loop spans 15 amino acids. Trimming took 5 bases from V and 4 from J, leaving 17 bases between them. In germline, CDR1 is SGHVS, CDR2 FQNEAQ. In nucleotides, the CDR3 is TGTGCCAGCAGCCCGCGTATAGGGGGGGCCTATGGCTACACCTTC. Its translation: CASSPRIGGAYGYTF.

V usage is TRBV3-1 (or the pseudogene TRBV3-2) and J usage is TRBJ1-2, with 7 bases identical to TRBD1. The germline V gene encodes CDR1 LGHDT and CDR2 YNNKEL (reference sequence). With 5 bases clipped from V and 4 bases from J, the junction kept 7 bases outside the gene matches. This CDR3 spans 14 amino acids. CDR3: CASSYEQGFYGYTF. In DNA form, the CDR3 reads TGTGCCAGCAGCTATGAACAGGGGTTCTATGGCTACACCTTC.

The V call is TRBV7-9, the J call TRBJ1-3; tentative D call: TRBD1 (5 bases). Between the trimmed V and J ends, which lost 1 base and 4 bases, there was a span of 5 bases. The CDR3 is made up of 13 amino acids. Germline V gene sequence: CDR1 SEHNR, CDR2 FQNEAQ (reference sequence). This chain's CDR3 is CASSLGQGNTIYF. The CDR3 bases are TGTGCCAGCAGCTTAGGACAGGGAAACACCATATATTTT.

This clone turned up a few times. V usage is TRBV10-2 and J usage is TRBJ1-1; D might be TRBD1 (5 bases). CDR3 length equals 13 residues. Germline V gene lookup returns CDR1 WSHSY and CDR2 SAAADI. V shed 2 bases and J shed 4 bases, with 8 bases lying between them. In nucleotides, the CDR3 is TGCGCCAGCAGTGAGGAAGGGGTCACTGAAGCTTTCTTT. Protein product: CASSEEGVTEAFF.

V gene TRBV2 combines with J gene TRBJ1-5; D is perhaps TRBD1 (5 bases). The germline V gene encodes CDR1 SNHLY and CDR2 FYNNEI. The CDR3 is 12 amino acids. V lost 5 bases and J lost 4, with 6 bases in between. CDR3 protein: CASSPGNQPQHF. DNA of the CDR3: TGTGCCAGCAGTCCAGGGAATCAGCCCCAGCATTTT.

The chain carries TRBV28 and TRBJ2-5; TRBD1 agrees at 9 bases. With 2 bases clipped from V and 3 bases from J, the junction kept 10 bases outside the gene matches. This CDR3 is 17 amino acids long. Germline V lookup: CDR1 MDHEN, CDR2 SYDVKM. The DNA for the CDR3 is TGTGCCAGCAGTTTAAAGAGACAGGGGGTAAAAAAAGAGACCCAGTACTTC. Protein product: CASSLKRQGVKKETQYF.

This clone came up once. V usage is TRBV5-1 and J usage is TRBJ1-4; maybe TRBD1 (5 bases). CDR1 is SGHRS and CDR2 is YFSETQ in the germline V gene. With 0 bases removed from V and 8 bases from J, the gap between germline ends came to 11 bases. This CDR3 has 14 residues. In DNA form, the CDR3 reads TGCGCCAGCAGCTTGGTAGGGGTTGGGGAAAAACTGTTTTTT. This sequence encodes CASSLVGVGEKLFF.

The rearrangement uses TRBV7-9 and TRBJ2-7, with unresolved D. The CDR3 sequence is 11 residues long. Looked up from germline, CDR1 is SEHNR and CDR2 is FQNEAQ (reference sequence). V shed 5 bases and J shed 0 bases, with 2 bases lying between them. The CDR3 spells CASSRSYEQYF. The CDR3 DNA is TGTGCCAGCAGCCGCTCCTACGAGCAGTACTTC.

The chain joins TRBV4-1 to TRBJ2-2, with D unclear. Trimming removed 0 bases at V and 4 bases at J, with 6 bases between. The CDR3 consists of 14 residues. Germline CDR1 is MGHRA and CDR2 is YSYEKL. In DNA, the CDR3 is TGCGCCAGCAGCCAAGACCCGGGCACCGGGGAGCTGTTTTTT. Translation: CASSQDPGTGELFF.

This chain joins TRBV7-9 and TRBJ2-7; D call uncertain. CDR3 length: 10 residues. With 5 bases removed from V and 7 bases from J, the gap between germline ends came to 6 bases. Germline loops: CDR1 SEHNR, CDR2 FQNEAQ (reference sequence). The CDR3 DNA is TGTGCCAGCAGCCCGGAGGAGCAGTACTTC. It codes for CASSPEEQYF.

Only a few counts were recorded for this clone. This chain connects TRBV21-1 to TRBJ1-2. TRBV21-1 is shown as a pseudogene. The CDR3 loop spans 16 amino acids. The CDR3 DNA follows: TGTGCCAGCAGCAAAGCGCGGGTTAAGAAGGGCTATGGCTACACCTTC. Translating gives CASSKARVKKGYGYTF.

This chain connects TRBV9 to TRBJ1-6, with D uncertain. The length of the CDR3 is 13 residues. V was shortened by 0 bases and J by 11 bases, with 9 bases between the two germline ends. CDR1 is SGDLS and CDR2 is YYNGEE in the germline V gene. This CDR3 reads CASSVEAFPPLHF. Here the CDR3 DNA reads TGTGCCAGCAGCGTAGAAGCCTTCCCACCCCTCCACTTT. Full variable domain (outside the CDR3, taken from reference TRBV9 and TRBJ1-6): DSGVTQTPKHLITATGQRVTLRCSPRSGDLSVYWYQQSLDQGLQFLIQYYNGEERAKGNILERFSAQQFPDLHSELNLSSLELGDSALYFCASSVEAFPPLHFGNGTRLTVT.

CDR3 residues: CASSQTGYGYTF. The CDR3 DNA sequence: TGTGCCAGCAGTCAGACAGGGTATGGCTACACCTTC. This chain uses TRBV2 with TRBJ1-2; 7 bases map to TRBD1. The V gene's germline CDR1 is SNHLY and CDR2 FYNNEI. The ends lost 5 bases at V and 5 bases at J; junction bases unmatched: 2. This CDR3 is built from 12 residues.

V usage is TRBV24-1 and J usage is TRBJ1-5; TRBD1 matches at 7 bases. V shed 4 bases, J shed 7 bases, and the junction held 9 bases outside the gene matches. The CDR3 runs to 15 residues. Germline assignment: CDR1 KGHDR and CDR2 SFDVKD. CDR3 loop: CATSDRQGGVQPQHF. The CDR3 DNA is TGTGCCACCAGTGACCGACAGGGAGGAGTACAGCCCCAGCATTTT.

The chain combines TRBV15 with TRBJ2-1; weak D call: TRBD2 (6 bases). Looked up from germline, CDR1 is LNHNV and CDR2 is YYDKDF (reference sequence). V gave up 3 bases and J gave up 0 bases, with 9 bases separating them. CDR3 size: 15 residues. CDR3 DNA sequence: TGTGCCACCAGCAGGACTAGGAGCTCCTACAATGAGCAGTTCTTC. Translation: CATSRTRSSYNEQFF.

The rearrangement uses TRBV10-2 and TRBJ1-2, with 7 nucleotides matching TRBD1. The CDR3 has 18 residues. J was trimmed by 4 bases and V by 6 bases; bases with no gene match: 20. Germline CDR1 WSHSY, CDR2 SAAADI. CDR3 loop: CASSEVGTVLKRSYGYTF. The CDR3 DNA is TGCGCCAGCAGCGAGGTCGGGACAGTACTTAAGAGATCCTATGGCTACACCTTC.

The chain carries TRBV12-5 and TRBJ2-1; D possibly corresponds to TRBD2 (7 bases). CDR1 and CDR2 (germline): LGHNT, FRNRAP. CDR3 length: 17 residues. Trimming pared 0 bases from V and 0 bases from J, leaving 12 bases between. CDR3 sequence (DNA): TGTGCTAGTGGTTTGGTACTCGCGGGGGCCTCCTACAATGAGCAGTTCTTC. The encoded protein is CASGLVLAGASYNEQFF.

The chain carries TRBV9 and TRBJ2-3; 9 bases agree with TRBD2. This CDR3 is 15 amino acids long. The trim removed 0 bases at V and 4 bases at J, leaving 3 bases unmatched. CDR1 is SGDLS and CDR2 is YYNGEE in the germline V gene. CDR3 region: CASSVVAGVADTQYF. The CDR3 DNA follows: TGTGCCAGCAGCGTAGTAGCGGGAGTTGCAGATACGCAGTATTTT.

This sequence joins TRBV7-3 and TRBJ2-1, with TRBD2 identical over 11 bases. Germline values: CDR1 SGHTA, CDR2 FQGTGA. The CDR3 covers 17 residues. J lost 4 bases, V lost 2 bases, and 7 bases had no gene match. The CDR3 nucleotides are TGTGCCAGCAGCTTACCTATAGCGGGAGGGCGATACAATGAGCAGTTCTTC. It codes for CASSLPIAGGRYNEQFF.

J is TRBJ1-4 and V is TRBV30; tentative D call: TRBD1 (6 bases). The V end lost 1 base, the J end lost 4 bases, and 10 bases lay between the germline ends. From germline, CDR1 is GTSNPN and CDR2 SVGIG (reference sequence). The CDR3 length is 14 residues. This CDR3 reads CAWSGTDLNEKLFF. The CDR3 DNA sequence: TGTGCCTGGAGTGGGACAGACCTTAATGAAAAACTGTTTTTT.